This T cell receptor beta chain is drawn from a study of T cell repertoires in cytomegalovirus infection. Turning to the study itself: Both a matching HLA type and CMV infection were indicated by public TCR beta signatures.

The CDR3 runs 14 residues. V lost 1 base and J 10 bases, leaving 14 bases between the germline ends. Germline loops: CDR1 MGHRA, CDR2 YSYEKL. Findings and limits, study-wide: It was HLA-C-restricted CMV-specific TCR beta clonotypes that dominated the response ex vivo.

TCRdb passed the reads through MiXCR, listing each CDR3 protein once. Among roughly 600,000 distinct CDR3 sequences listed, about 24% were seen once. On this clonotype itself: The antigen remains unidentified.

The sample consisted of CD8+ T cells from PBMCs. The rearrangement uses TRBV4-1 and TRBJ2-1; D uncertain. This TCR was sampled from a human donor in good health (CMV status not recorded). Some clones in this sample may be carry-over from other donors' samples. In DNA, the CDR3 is TGCGCCAGCAGCCAAGTCGAAGCCTCCCGGGAGCAGTTCTTC. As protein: CASSQVEASREQFF.